This T cell receptor (beta chain) was captured by sequencing in a study of naive and memory T cell subsets. Findings and limits, study-wide: Possibly reflecting memory cells re-expressing CD45RA, a few larger clonotypes occurred in naive repertoires, especially CD8. A clonotype means one alpha or beta sequence, not an alpha/beta pair.

The beta constant-region primer was an equimolar mix of two oligonucleotides covering TRBC1 and TRBC2. The ligated cDNA underwent four PCR rounds using SP2 and nested alpha and beta constant-region primers. A 12-nucleotide UMI and the SP2 primer were added to the cDNA 3' end by oligonucleotide ligation. One entry per CDR3 protein results from TCRdb running MiXCR on the UMI-ligation and nested PCR reads. The data show 95,000 to 110,000 distinct CDR3 sequences, about 15% seen once. Cells stained for CD3, CD4, CD8, CD45RA and CD27 were sorted into four subsets. The CDR3 is 15 amino acids. Per germline, CDR1 DFQATT and CDR2 SNEGSKA (reference sequence). V shed 6 bases and J 2 bases; nucleotides not matched to a gene: 4. Only a few counts were recorded for this clonotype. What it recognizes is unknown.

The sequencing sample was made of naive CD8+ T cells from blood. This receptor was identified in a human donor in good health. V usage is TRBV20-1 and J usage is TRBJ2-1; 13 bases agree with TRBD2. The CDR3 loop is CSAPTSGGPYNEQFF. The DNA of the CDR3 is TGCAGTGCCCCGACTAGCGGGGGGCCCTACAATGAGCAGTTCTTC.